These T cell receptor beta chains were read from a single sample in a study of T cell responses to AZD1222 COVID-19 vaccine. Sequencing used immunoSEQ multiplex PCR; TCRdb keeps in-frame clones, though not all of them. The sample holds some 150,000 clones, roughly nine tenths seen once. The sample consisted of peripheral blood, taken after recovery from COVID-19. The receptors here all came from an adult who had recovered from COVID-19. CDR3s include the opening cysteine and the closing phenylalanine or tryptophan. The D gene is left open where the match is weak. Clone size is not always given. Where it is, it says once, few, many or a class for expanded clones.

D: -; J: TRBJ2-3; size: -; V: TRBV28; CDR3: CASRGFGDTQYF; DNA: TGTGCCAGCCGGGGCTTCGGAGATACGCAGTATTTT
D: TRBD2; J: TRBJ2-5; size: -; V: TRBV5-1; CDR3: CASSLGSGGGETQYF; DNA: TGCGCCAGCAGCTTGGGTTCGGGAGGCGGGGAGACCCAGTACTTC
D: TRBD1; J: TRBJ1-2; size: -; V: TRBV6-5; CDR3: CASSYLRGPSSGYTF; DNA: TGTGCCAGCAGTTACCTCAGGGGGCCATCGTCTGGCTACACCTTC
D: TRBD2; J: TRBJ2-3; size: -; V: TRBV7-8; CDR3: CASSLGGGLAGGTFTDTQYF; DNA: TGTGCCAGCAGCTTAGGAGGCGGTCTAGCGGGAGGCACGTTCACAGATACGCAGTATTTT
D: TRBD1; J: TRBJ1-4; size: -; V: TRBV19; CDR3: CASSTSTGGNEKLFF; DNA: TGTGCCAGTAGTACCTCGACAGGGGGCAATGAAAAACTGTTTTTT
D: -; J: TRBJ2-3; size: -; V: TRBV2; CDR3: CATSEEGVGTDTQYF; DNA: TGTGCCACCTCCGAAGAAGGTGTGGGCACAGATACGCAGTATTTT
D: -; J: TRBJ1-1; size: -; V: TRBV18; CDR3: CASSLLPTNTEAFF; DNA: TGTGCCAGCTCACTCCTCCCGACGAACACTGAAGCTTTCTTT
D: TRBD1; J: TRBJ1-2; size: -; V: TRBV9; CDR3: CASSVETGGFSGYTF; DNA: TGTGCCAGCAGCGTCGAGACAGGGGGCTTCTCTGGCTACACCTTC
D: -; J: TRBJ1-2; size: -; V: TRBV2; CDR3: CASRGWEDVYGYTF; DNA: TGTGCCAGCAGGGGATGGGAGGACGTTTATGGCTACACCTTC
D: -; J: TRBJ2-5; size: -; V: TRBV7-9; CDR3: CASSSPPGGSQETQYF; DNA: TGTGCCAGCAGCTCACCCCCAGGTGGATCACAAGAGACCCAGTACTTC
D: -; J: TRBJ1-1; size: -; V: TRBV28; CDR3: CASSLVIVGNTEAFF; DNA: TGTGCCAGCAGTTTAGTGATCGTGGGGAACACTGAAGCTTTCTTT
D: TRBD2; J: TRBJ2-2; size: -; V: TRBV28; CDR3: CASSTSGFSTGELFF; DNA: TGTGCCAGCAGTACTAGCGGGTTCTCCACCGGGGAGCTGTTTTTT
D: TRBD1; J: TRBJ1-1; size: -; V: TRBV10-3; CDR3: CAISALTQGMNTEAFF; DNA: TGTGCCATCAGTGCCTTAACACAGGGGATGAACACTGAAGCTTTCTTT
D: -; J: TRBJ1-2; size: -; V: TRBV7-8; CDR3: CASSRTDNYGYTF; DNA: TGTGCCAGCAGCAGGACAGATAACTATGGCTACACCTTC
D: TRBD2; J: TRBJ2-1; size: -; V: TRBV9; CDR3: CASSVASGFSNEQFF; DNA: TGTGCCAGCAGCGTTGCTAGCGGGTTTTCCAATGAGCAGTTCTTC
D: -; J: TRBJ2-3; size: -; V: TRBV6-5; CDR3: CASVVSTNTQYF; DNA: TGTGCCAGCGTCGTGAGTACGAATACGCAGTATTTT
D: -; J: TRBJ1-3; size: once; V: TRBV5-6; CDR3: CASSPIARVGDGNTIYF; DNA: TGTGCCAGCAGCCCTATCGCTAGAGTAGGGGACGGAAACACCATATATTTT
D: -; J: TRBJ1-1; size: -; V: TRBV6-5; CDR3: CASRGQLNTEAFF; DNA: TGTGCCAGCAGGGGACAATTGAACACTGAAGCTTTCTTT
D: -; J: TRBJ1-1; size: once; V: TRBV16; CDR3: CASSQSGGPNTEAFF; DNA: TGTGCCAGCAGCCAATCTGGGGGCCCGAACACTGAAGCTTTCTTT
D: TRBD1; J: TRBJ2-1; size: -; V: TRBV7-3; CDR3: CASAQTGSSYNEQFF; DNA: TGTGCCAGCGCTCAGACAGGGAGCTCCTACAATGAGCAGTTCTTC
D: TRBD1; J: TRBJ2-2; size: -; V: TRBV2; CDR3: CASSEVRTGNTGELFF; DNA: TGTGCCAGCAGTGAGGTCCGGACAGGGAACACCGGGGAGCTGTTTTTT
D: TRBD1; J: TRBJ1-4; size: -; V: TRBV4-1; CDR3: CASSIPGQVYEKLFF; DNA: TGCGCCAGCAGTATCCCGGGACAGGTCTATGAAAAACTGTTTTTT
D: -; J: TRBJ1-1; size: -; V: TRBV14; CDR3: CASSLQGNTEAFF; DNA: TGTGCCAGCAGCCTACAGGGGAACACTGAAGCTTTCTTT
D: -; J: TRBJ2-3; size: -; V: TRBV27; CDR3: CASSTGRTDTQYF; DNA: TGTGCCAGCAGTACAGGGCGCACAGATACGCAGTATTTT